Sequencing of this T cell receptor beta chain was carried out in a study of cytotoxic CD8 clonotypes in ibrutinib-treated CLL. Looking at the study overall: Response was recorded as partial in roughly 24 patients and complete in 2; at median roughly 73 months, roughly 14 remained remitted and roughly 12 had progressed. After a median roughly 12 months on treatment (6 to 36), response samples were drawn.

Assay used: immunoSEQ multiplex PCR; TCRdb lists only in-frame clones, some missing. The sample contains fewer than 300,000 clones, 60% to 80% of which appear only once. Study results and limitations: Baseline values of clonality outstripped age-matched healthy donors and followed circulating CD8+ T-cell counts. Ibrutinib response saw clonality rise, and progression saw it return toward baseline.

The V gene's germline CDR1 is MDHEN and CDR2 SYDVKM. The CDR3 extends over 14 amino acids. With V trimmed by 6 bases and J by 7 bases, 9 bases remained unmatched. Note on this clone: What it recognizes is unknown.

The V and J genes are TRBV28 and TRBJ1-5; TRBD1 matches 7 bases. This receptor was obtained from a human donor with chronic lymphocytic leukemia. The source material was PBMCs, sampled at disease progression, from a patient treated with ibrutinib. CDR3 sequence (DNA): TGTGCCAGCAGAGCAGGGGGTTTGGGGCAGCCCCAGCATTTT. Translation gives CASRAGGLGQPQHF.